A single sample gave rise to the 30 T cell receptor beta chains below, sequenced in a study of post-analysis software for immune sequencing data. Study results and caveats: Five TRBV segments, including TRBV5-6, TRBV5-1 and TRBV20-1, were more frequent in patients than controls.

TCR beta cDNA libraries had unique molecular identifiers. TCRdb recomputed calls from the PCR reads with MiXCR, one row per CDR3 protein. The top ten clones hold around 4.7% of a sample with around 710,000 distinct CDR3 sequences, around 46% of them seen once. Antigens for these TCRs are unknown. The specimen sequenced was blood. The receptors shown here come from a girl under 18 with multiple sclerosis.

Concerning this clonotype itself: One end of the junction does not line up with germline, which may come from a read error. This chain links TRBV10-3 with TRBJ2-1; 7 bases map to TRBD2. The CDR3 has 17 residues. Looked up from germline, CDR1 is ENHRY and CDR2 is SYGVKD. This chain's CDR3 is CANSDRGGPGATDEQFF. CDR3 in DNA: TGTGCCAACAGTGATCGGGGAGGGCCCGGCGCCACCGATGAGCAGTTCTTC.

The V call is TRBV27, the J call TRBJ2-1; 10 positions match TRBD2. Germline CDR1 and CDR2: MNHEY and SMNVEV (reference sequence). The CDR3 runs to 16 residues. V lost 1 base and J lost 9; bases outside the gene matches: 9. The CDR3 sequence: CASSLWVAGGPGEQFF. The CDR3 DNA follows: TGTGCCAGCAGTTTATGGGTAGCGGGAGGTCCGGGTGAGCAGTTCTTC.

In its sample, this clonotype was seen a few times. This sequence joins TRBV20-1 and TRBJ2-3, with 8 bases aligning to TRBD2. This CDR3 has 18 residues. Per germline, CDR1 DFQATT and CDR2 SNEGSKA (reference sequence). V was clipped by 0 bases and J by 0 bases; unmatched bases: 11. CDR3 amino acids: CSARDPGLAGTSTDTQYF. The CDR3 nucleotides read TGCAGTGCTAGAGATCCCGGGCTAGCGGGCACTAGCACAGATACGCAGTATTTT.

There are a few counts of this clonotype. The rearrangement joins TRBV7-9 to TRBJ2-5; D perhaps matches TRBD2 (7 bases). CDR3 length equals 16 residues. Per germline, CDR1 SEHNR and CDR2 FQNEAQ (reference sequence). Trimming pared 8 bases from V and 0 bases from J, leaving 19 bases between. The CDR3 nucleotides are TGTGCCAGCTCCATTGAGGGGGGGTCGAACCAAGAGACCCAGTACTTC. The encoded protein is CASSIEGGSNQETQYF. Filled out from reference TRBV7-9 and TRBJ2-5, the complete variable domain reads DTGVSQNPRHKITKRGQNVTFRCDPISEHNRLYWYRQTLGQGPEFLTYFQNEAQLEKSRLLSDRFSAERPKGSFSTLEIQRTEQGDSAMYLCASSIEGGSNQETQYFGPGTRLLVL.

This rearrangement joins TRBV27 to TRBJ2-4; possibly TRBD1 for D (6 bases). The J call may not be correct, given that the DNA end is closer to TRBJ2-7. CDR1 MNHEY and CDR2 SMNVEV come from the germline V gene (reference sequence). The CDR3 sequence is 16 residues long. The CDR3 sequence is CASSPARGRDPYEQYF. The CDR3 DNA sequence: TGTGCCAGCAGCCCCGCTAGGGGGAGAGATCCCTACGAGCAGTACTTC.

V and J are TRBV10-3 and TRBJ2-3; 8 bases agree with TRBD1. The germline V gene encodes CDR1 ENHRY and CDR2 SYGVKD. This CDR3 contains 16 residues. V lost 3 bases to trimming and J lost 4 bases; unmatched junction nucleotides: 9. CDR3 nucleotides: TGTGCCATCAGTGACTTACCCGGGACAGGAGCAGATACGCAGTATTTT. This sequence encodes CAISDLPGTGADTQYF.

This rearrangement joins TRBV28 to TRBJ2-1; 7 nucleotides line up with TRBD1. CDR3 length: 14 residues. From germline, CDR1 is MDHEN and CDR2 SYDVKM. The ends lost 6 bases at V and 5 bases at J; junction bases unmatched: 7. The CDR3 loop is CASSHPTGNNEQFF. CDR3 in DNA: TGTGCCAGCAGCCACCCGACAGGGAACAATGAGCAGTTCTTC.

V and J are TRBV29-1 and TRBJ2-5, with D unclear. With the DNA end fitting TRBJ2-7 better, the J assignment may be wrong. CDR1 is SQVTM and CDR2 is ANQGSEA in the germline V gene. The CDR3 sequence is 13 residues long. CDR3 sequence (DNA): TGCAGCGTTGAAGGCCTGACTGCCTACGAGCAGTACTTC. Translating gives CSVEGLTAYEQYF.

This clonotype was detected a few times. The chain joins TRBV7-2 to TRBJ2-5; 12 positions match TRBD2. The V segment lost 0 bases and the J segment 5 bases; nucleotides outside the gene matches: 13. The germline V gene has CDR1 SGHTA and CDR2 FQGNSA. The CDR3 loop spans 19 amino acids. CDR3: CASSLAFALAGGPGETQYF. As DNA, the CDR3 is TGTGCCAGCAGCTTAGCGTTTGCCCTAGCGGGAGGGCCCGGGGAGACCCAGTACTTC. The full variable domain, its missing parts supplied by reference TRBV7-2 and TRBJ2-5, is GAGVSQSPSNKVTEKGKDVELRCDPISGHTALYWYRQSLGQGLEFLIYFQGNSAPDKSGLPSDRFSAERTGGSVSTLTIQRTQQEDSAVYLCASSLAFALAGGPGETQYFGPGTRLLVL.

The V gene is TRBV6-1, the J gene TRBJ2-3; 9 bases are shared with TRBD2. The V gene end was trimmed by 6 bases and the J gene end by 5 bases; junction bases not matched to a gene: 27. Germline V lookup: CDR1 MNHNS, CDR2 SASEGT. This CDR3 comprises 21 residues. CDR3 region: CASSKMIGGTSRRASRDTQYF. For the CDR3, the DNA is TGTGCCAGCAGCAAGATGATTGGGGGGACTAGCAGGAGGGCCAGTCGAGATACGCAGTATTTT.

This rearrangement joins TRBV5-1 to TRBJ2-5, with D uncertain. V shed 0 bases and J shed 2 bases, with 11 bases lying between them. There are 15 residues in the CDR3. CDR1 and CDR2 from the germline V gene are SGHRS and YFSETQ. This CDR3 reads CASSLVSRLQETQYF. The CDR3 DNA follows: TGCGCCAGCAGCTTGGTGTCTCGACTTCAAGAGACCCAGTACTTC.

This clonotype was recorded a few times. V gene TRBV12-3 or TRBV12-4 combines with J gene TRBJ2-7, with TRBD2 identical over 7 bases. The junction had 11 bases not matched to a gene; V was cut back by 6 bases and J by 3 bases. This CDR3 contains 15 residues. In DNA form, the CDR3 reads TGTGCCAGCAGGCTAGCGGCAACCCCGGGCTACGAGCAGTACTTC. Its protein is CASRLAATPGYEQYF.

The rearrangement uses TRBV11-2 and TRBJ2-1, with TRBD2 identical over 9 bases. The trim removed 4 bases at V and 0 bases at J, leaving 10 bases unmatched. Germline-derived CDR1 and CDR2 are SGHAT and FQNNGV. This CDR3 comprises 18 residues. The CDR3 here is CASSSGGGRAASYNEQFF. The CDR3, as DNA: TGTGCCAGCAGCTCAGGTGGCGGGAGGGCCGCCTCCTACAATGAGCAGTTCTTC. The variable domain in full, with the rest retrieved from reference TRBV11-2 and TRBJ2-1, is EAGVAQSPRYKIIEKRQSVAFWCNPISGHATLYWYQQILGQGPKLLIQFQNNGVVDDSQLPKDRFSAERLKGVDSTLKIQPAKLEDSAVYLCASSSGGGRAASYNEQFFGPGTRLTVL.

The CDR3 region is CSAKPSEREQYF. The CDR3 DNA follows: TGCAGCGCCAAACCTAGTGAACGAGAGCAGTACTTC. V usage is TRBV29-1 and J usage is TRBJ2-7; D not certain. V lost 7 bases and J lost 7, with 17 bases in between. Per the germline V gene, CDR1 is SQVTM and CDR2 is ANQGSEA. The CDR3 is 12 amino acids.

This chain links TRBV12-3 or TRBV12-4 with TRBJ2-1, with D possibly TRBD1 on 7 matching bases. This CDR3 has 16 residues. V lost 3 bases, J lost 3 bases, and 15 bases lay in between. The CDR3 sequence is CASSLGAGQYYNEQFF. The CDR3 DNA is TGTGCCAGCAGTTTGGGTGCGGGACAGTACTACAATGAGCAGTTCTTC.

The chain couples TRBV11-1 to TRBJ2-5, with D uncertain. The length of the CDR3 is 13 residues. CDR1 is SGHAT, CDR2 FQDESV, per germline (reference sequence). V was cut by 5 bases and J by 3 bases, with 10 bases left in between. CDR3 nucleotides: TGTGCCAGCAGCCCCCGATGGGAAGAGACCCAGTACTTC. Protein: CASSPRWEETQYF.

This clonotype was picked up one time. The rearrangement links TRBV4-2 to TRBJ2-1; 10 positions match TRBD2. From germline, CDR1 is LGHNA and CDR2 YNFKEQ. J lost 10 bases, V lost 0 bases, and 12 bases had no gene match. The CDR3 runs 17 residues. The CDR3 bases are TGTGCCAGCAGCCAAGATCGAACTAGCGGGACGCCCGCAGAGCAGTTCTTC. Amino acid sequence: CASSQDRTSGTPAEQFF.

In this sample, this clonotype turned up many times. V usage is TRBV4-3 and J usage is TRBJ2-5; unclear D gene. The CDR3 totals 13 residues. V shed 1 base and J shed 5 bases, with 8 bases lying between them. Germline-derived CDR1 and CDR2 are LGHNA and YSLEER. The CDR3 here is CASSQGLGETQYF. In DNA form, the CDR3 reads TGCGCCAGCAGCCAAGGTCTAGGGGAGACCCAGTACTTC.

The chain recombines TRBV15 with TRBJ2-7; D ambiguous. Germline V lookup: CDR1 LNHNV, CDR2 YYDKDF (reference sequence). V was pared by 0 bases and J by 1 base, with 1 base between. The CDR3 sequence is 12 residues long. The CDR3 is CATSRDSYEQYF. CDR3 nucleotide sequence: TGTGCCACCAGCAGAGATTCCTACGAGCAGTACTTC.

The chain has TRBV6-2 or TRBV6-3 and TRBJ2-1; 7 positions match TRBD1. Matching the DNA end better, TRBJ2-7 makes the J call doubtful. Germline values: CDR1 MNHEY, CDR2 SVGEGT. This CDR3 spans 16 amino acids. Here the CDR3 DNA reads TGTGCCAGCAGTTACCTCACCGGACAGGCAACCTACGAGCAGTACTTC. Translation: CASSYLTGQATYEQYF.

CDR3 sequence reads: CASSRTAYEQYF. The CDR3 coding sequence is TGTGCCAGCAGCCGGACAGCCTACGAGCAGTACTTC. V is TRBV3-1 and J is TRBJ2-7; D is possibly TRBD1 (6 bases). V was cut by 4 bases and J by 2 bases, with 6 bases left in between. Germline values: CDR1 LGHDT, CDR2 YNNKEL (reference sequence). The CDR3 totals 12 residues.

This clonotype was recorded a few times. CDR3 loop: CSAFSTGGTSYNEQFF. CDR3 sequence (DNA): TGCAGTGCTTTTTCGACAGGGGGCACGTCCTACAATGAGCAGTTCTTC. The J gene is TRBJ2-1, the V gene TRBV20-1, with 10 bases fitting TRBD1. The CDR3 has 16 amino acids. Germline trimming cut 5 bases from V and 1 base from J; bases unmatched to any gene: 8. CDR1 is DFQATT and CDR2 is SNEGSKA in the germline V gene (reference sequence).

For the CDR3, the DNA is TGCAGTGCCCGGTCGGACAGTTACCCTGGGAACACTGAAGCTTTCTTT. Encoded protein: CSARSDSYPGNTEAFF. J is TRBJ1-1 and V is TRBV20-1; the D gene is possibly TRBD1 (6 bases). The CDR3 has 16 amino acids. V was cut by 6 bases and J by 1 base, with 21 bases left in between. Per germline, CDR1 DFQATT and CDR2 SNEGSKA (reference sequence).

A word on this clonotype: One junction end does not reproduce the germline sequence, and a read error may be involved. This chain connects TRBV6-5 to TRBJ2-4, with 7 nucleotides matching TRBD1. The closer fit of TRBJ2-7 to the DNA end suggests the J call may be wrong. CDR1 and CDR2 from the germline V gene are MNHEY and SVGAGI. The CDR3 contains 15 residues. CDR3 in DNA: TGTGCCTGCAGTTACTCCGAGACAGGGCGGTACGAGCAGTACTTC. Translation gives CACSYSETGRYEQYF.

The J gene is TRBJ2-7, the V gene TRBV12-5; 8 nucleotides match TRBD1. Unmatched junction bases numbered 17, after V lost 4 bases and J lost 0 bases. CDR3 length: 19 amino acids. Per the germline V gene, CDR1 is LGHNT and CDR2 is FRNRAP. The CDR3 reads CASGSNPNLSGGHSYEQYF. CDR3 sequence (DNA): TGTGCTAGTGGTTCCAACCCGAACCTCTCAGGGGGCCACTCCTACGAGCAGTACTTC.

This clonotype was seen a handful of times. The V gene is TRBV10-3, the J gene TRBJ2-3; 9 bases are a match to TRBD1. Germline V gene data show CDR1 as ENHRY and CDR2 as SYGVKD. J lost 3 bases, V lost 3 bases, and 4 bases had no gene match. This CDR3 region has 15 residues. In nucleotides, the CDR3 is TGTGCCATCAGTGAAACAGGGGGCGCGACAGATACGCAGTATTTT. Translation: CAISETGGATDTQYF.

A few counts support this clonotype. CDR3 in DNA: TGTGCCAGCAGCTTATACCGGGACCACAAAAACATTCAGTACTTC. Translated: CASSLYRDHKNIQYF. The chain couples TRBV7-2 to TRBJ2-4, with D possibly called TRBD1 or TRBD2 (5 bases each). Looked up from germline, CDR1 is SGHTA and CDR2 is FQGNSA. V lost 2 bases, J lost 3 bases, and 11 bases lay in between. The CDR3 length is 15 residues. The complete variable domain, with remaining parts taken from reference TRBV7-2 and TRBJ2-4, reads GAGVSQSPSNKVTEKGKDVELRCDPISGHTALYWYRQSLGQGLEFLIYFQGNSAPDKSGLPSDRFSAERTGGSVSTLTIQRTQQEDSAVYLCASSLYRDHKNIQYFGAGTRLSVL.

This chain connects TRBV4-3 to TRBJ2-5; D possibly corresponds to TRBD1 (6 bases). Trimming shortened V by 4 bases and J by 5 bases, and 23 bases separated the two germline ends. From germline, CDR1 is LGHNA and CDR2 YSLEER. The CDR3 length is 17 residues. The DNA of the CDR3 is TGCGCCAGCAGCCCTAGATGGACAGCCAAAGGGGAGGAGACCCAGTACTTC. This sequence encodes CASSPRWTAKGEETQYF.

The chain recombines TRBV6-5 with TRBJ2-1; perhaps TRBD2 as D (5 bases). Trimming left V 2 bases short and J 8 bases short, with 13 bases between. Germline CDR1 reads MNHEY; CDR2 reads SVGAGI. This CDR3 contains 14 residues. The CDR3 spells CASSYETRSDEQFF. The DNA of the CDR3 is TGTGCCAGCAGTTACGAAACTAGGTCCGATGAGCAGTTCTTC.

This rearrangement joins TRBV27 to TRBJ2-7; a weak D match, TRBD1 (6 bases). The CDR3 is 14 residues long. Looked up from germline, CDR1 is MNHEY and CDR2 is SMNVEV (reference sequence). V shed 5 bases and J shed 4 bases, with 15 bases lying between them. In DNA, the CDR3 is TGTGCCAGCAGTCCCGGACAGATTGGGTACGAGCAGTACTTC. Protein sequence: CASSPGQIGYEQYF.